The 20 T cell receptor beta chains given below trace back to one sample, sequenced in a study of T cells in Graves' hyperthyroidism and ophthalmopathy. Amplification of TCR beta CDR3 regions used RNA as the template. The TCR CDR3 first-round RT-PCR relied on the HTBI primer set. TCRdb fed the multiplex PCR reads into MiXCR, producing one record per CDR3 protein. The table lists 450,000 to 650,000 distinct CDR3 sequences, 17% of them singletons, with 17% in the top ten. Sequenced sample: blood. The receptors shown here come from a woman aged 18-30 years with Graves' ophthalmopathy.

The table lists this clonotype with many counts. The rearrangement uses TRBV19 and TRBJ1-6; the D gene is possibly TRBD1 (5 bases). Germline V gives CDR1 LNHDA, CDR2 SQIVND (reference sequence). Trimming cost V 5 bases and J 7 bases, with 15 bases left between them. The CDR3 sequence is 15 residues long. The chain's CDR3 is CASSPGPPRNSPLHF. The CDR3, as DNA: TGTGCCAGTAGTCCGGGACCGCCTCGGAATTCACCCCTCCACTTT.

This chain connects TRBV24-1 to TRBJ2-1, with D unclear. This CDR3 contains 13 residues. CDR1 is KGHDR, CDR2 SFDVKD, per germline. With 3 bases removed from V and 9 bases from J, the gap between germline ends came to 11 bases. CDR3 nucleotides: TGTGCCACCAGTGATCTTGGGGTGGGTGAGCAGTTCTTC. It specifies CATSDLGVGEQFF.

As concerns this clonotype: At one end, the junction sequence differs from germline, possibly due to a read error. This chain uses TRBV10-3 with TRBJ1-2; no firm D call. CDR3 length: 12 amino acids. Germline CDR1 and CDR2: ENHRY and SYGVKD. CDR3 sequence: CAIMRSNYGCTF. The CDR3, as DNA: TGTGCCATCATGAGAAGCAACTATGGCTGCACCTTC.

Ten or more counts support this clonotype. This sequence joins TRBV7-2 and TRBJ2-1; D is possibly TRBD1 (6 bases). V lost 4 bases, J lost 8 bases, and 15 bases lay in between. The CDR3 has 14 residues. Germline V CDR1 and CDR2: SGHTA, FQGNSA. CDR3: CASSSQQGAHEQFF. In DNA, the CDR3 is TGTGCCAGCAGCTCCCAACAGGGCGCCCATGAGCAGTTCTTC. The variable domain in full, completed from reference TRBV7-2 and TRBJ2-1, reads GAGVSQSPSNKVTEKGKDVELRCDPISGHTALYWYRQSLGQGLEFLIYFQGNSAPDKSGLPSDRFSAERTGGSVSTLTIQRTQQEDSAVYLCASSSQQGAHEQFFGPGTRLTVL.

In this sample, this clonotype turned up a few times. The rearrangement links TRBV3-1 to TRBJ1-6, with TRBD1 as a possible D gene (6 bases). The CDR3 sequence is 14 residues long. The ends were cut back, 4 bases at V and 5 bases at J, with 9 bases in the middle. Germline loops: CDR1 LGHDT, CDR2 YNNKEL (reference sequence). CDR3 sequence (DNA): TGTGCCAGCAGCCCCTCAGGGGATAATTCACCCCTCCACTTT. Its translation is CASSPSGDNSPLHF.

This clonotype has more than one count but fewer than ten. The rearrangement links TRBV29-1 to TRBJ2-5; 15 nucleotides line up with TRBD2. The trim removed 1 base at V and 2 bases at J, leaving 8 bases unmatched. Germline V lookup: CDR1 SQVTM, CDR2 ANQGSEA. The CDR3 extends over 18 amino acids. The CDR3 DNA reads as TGCAGCGTTGAAGGTGGACTAGCGGGAGGGCTCTGGCAAGAGACCCAGTACTTC. It codes for CSVEGGLAGGLWQETQYF.

The chain employs TRBV20-1 and TRBJ2-7; a weak D match, TRBD1 (6 bases). The CDR3 loop spans 12 amino acids. Per the germline V gene, CDR1 is DFQATT and CDR2 is SNEGSKA (reference sequence). Trimming left V 4 bases short and J 2 bases short, with 9 bases between. The chain's CDR3 is CSANRDPYEQYF. The CDR3 DNA reads TGCAGTGCTAACAGGGACCCCTACGAGCAGTACTTC.

This clonotype came up a few times. The chain couples TRBV7-9 to TRBJ1-1, with D hard to call. CDR3 size: 15 residues. Trimming left V 5 bases short and J 4 bases short, with 17 bases between. Germline CDR1 is SEHNR and CDR2 is FQNEAQ (reference sequence). The CDR3, as DNA: TGTGCCAGCAGCCACGCGGGTCCGGGGATCACTGAAGCTTTCTTT. Translation gives CASSHAGPGITEAFF.

A few counts support this clonotype. The chain couples TRBV20-1 to TRBJ2-1; 8 bases fit TRBD1. This CDR3 is built from 12 residues. V shed 4 bases and J 8 bases; nucleotides not matched to a gene: 4. Germline V CDR1 and CDR2: DFQATT, SNEGSKA (reference sequence). CDR3 DNA: TGCAGTGCTACGCAGGGGGCGGATGAGCAGTTCTTC. The encoded protein is CSATQGADEQFF.

This clonotype turned up a few times. The chain recombines TRBV9 with TRBJ1-2; D gene unclear. CDR1 is SGDLS, CDR2 YYNGEE, per germline. The CDR3 runs 15 residues. V shed 4 bases and J shed 3 bases, with 16 bases lying between them. The CDR3 sequence: CASSTDPVRDYGYTF. The CDR3 DNA sequence: TGTGCCAGCAGCACAGACCCGGTTCGGGACTATGGCTACACCTTC.

The J gene is TRBJ1-1, the V gene TRBV29-1; D gene unclear. The CDR3 covers 11 residues. V was trimmed by 2 bases and J by 10 bases, leaving 11 bases between them. From germline, CDR1 is SQVTM and CDR2 ANQGSEA. CDR3 DNA sequence: TGCAGCGTTGAAACCGCGTTCGGAGCTTTCTTT. This codes for CSVETAFGAFF.

At least ten counts were recorded for this clonotype. V and J are TRBV12-3 or TRBV12-4 and TRBJ2-5; 7 bases line up with TRBD1. With 5 bases clipped from V and 3 bases from J, the junction kept 6 bases outside the gene matches. This CDR3 spans 14 amino acids. CDR3 sequence: CASSRVRGKETQYF. CDR3 coding DNA: TGTGCCAGCAGTCGGGTCAGGGGGAAAGAGACCCAGTACTTC.

This clonotype was seen more than once but under ten times. V is TRBV6-6 and J is TRBJ1-5; D remains ambiguous. The germline V gene has CDR1 MNHNY and CDR2 SVGAGI (reference sequence). There are 16 residues in the CDR3. V was shortened by 0 bases and J by 0 bases, with 9 bases between the two germline ends. As DNA, the CDR3 is TGTGCCAGCAGTTACTCGTTATGGGTTAGCAATCAGCCCCAGCATTTT. It encodes CASSYSLWVSNQPQHF.

This clonotype was observed many times. The CDR3: CASSFRGGSTEAFF. The CDR3 nucleotides are TGTGCCAGCAGTTTTCGGGGGGGCTCCACTGAAGCTTTCTTT. The chain couples TRBV28 to TRBJ1-1; the D gene is possibly TRBD1 (6 bases). The CDR3 length is 14 residues. V shed 3 bases and J shed 4 bases, with 12 bases lying between them. Germline CDR1 is MDHEN and CDR2 is SYDVKM. Supplemented by reference TRBV28 and TRBJ1-1, the full variable domain reads DVKVTQSSRYLVKRTGEKVFLECVQDMDHENMFWYRQDPGLGLRLIYFSYDVKMKEKGDIPEGYSVSREKKERFSLILESASTNQTSMYLCASSFRGGSTEAFFGQGTRLTVV.

There are many counts of this clonotype. The V and J genes are TRBV6-1 and TRBJ1-1, with TRBD1 matching over 11 bases. The CDR3 sequence is 15 residues long. In germline, CDR1 is MNHNS, CDR2 SASEGT. J was trimmed by 4 bases and V by 5 bases; bases with no gene match: 6. In DNA, the CDR3 is TGTGCCAGCAGTCGTTCCGGGACAGGGGGCACTGAAGCTTTCTTT. This translates into CASSRSGTGGTEAFF.

A note on this clonotype: This may stem from a read error, because a much larger clone lies one nucleotide away. The chain couples TRBV27 to TRBJ2-7, with TRBD2 matching over 8 bases. The CDR3 is 15 amino acids. Germline V gene data show CDR1 as MNHEY and CDR2 as SMNVEV (reference sequence). The DNA of the CDR3 is TGTGCCGGCAGTTCCCAGACTAGCGCCTCCTACGAGCAGTACTTC. This gives the protein CAGSSQTSASYEQYF.

Ten or more counts support this clonotype. The rearrangement joins TRBV20-1 to TRBJ2-3; the match to TRBD2 covers 11 bases. The CDR3 sequence is 22 residues long. CDR1 is DFQATT and CDR2 is SNEGSKA in the germline V gene (reference sequence). J was trimmed by 1 base and V by 1 base; bases with no gene match: 22. CDR3: CSARGLLPIAGGSLRGTDTQYF. For the CDR3, the DNA is TGCAGTGCTAGAGGTCTACTCCCGATAGCGGGAGGGTCCCTGAGGGGCACAGATACGCAGTATTTT.

In its sample, this clonotype was seen once. The CDR3 loop is CASSQSGGGRSGEQYF. CDR3 DNA: TGTGCCAGCAGCCAGTCTGGGGGCGGGAGGAGCGGCGAGCAGTACTTC. The J gene is TRBJ2-7, the V gene TRBV11-2; 8 bases fit TRBD2. Germline-derived CDR1 and CDR2 are SGHAT and FQNNGV. V was clipped by 5 bases and J by 6 bases; unmatched bases: 15. The CDR3 totals 16 residues.

This clonotype was detected many times. V and J are TRBV6-1 and TRBJ1-1, with D possibly TRBD1 on 5 matching bases. Germline CDR1 and CDR2: MNHNS and SASEGT. This CDR3 is 14 amino acids long. V was trimmed by 7 bases and J by 1 base, leaving 13 bases between them. CDR3 sequence: CASTTTQGNTEAFF. The CDR3 nucleotides are TGTGCCAGCACTACCACCCAGGGGAACACTGAAGCTTTCTTT.

This clonotype has more than one count but fewer than ten. V usage is TRBV4-2 and J usage is TRBJ1-4; no reliable D call. Germline assignment: CDR1 LGHNA and CDR2 YNFKEQ. V was clipped by 5 bases and J by 0 bases, with 10 bases between them. This CDR3 has 15 residues. The CDR3 here is CASSKYGATNEKLFF. The CDR3 region has the DNA TGTGCCAGCAGCAAATATGGGGCAACTAATGAAAAACTGTTTTTT.